Listed here are 18 T cell receptor beta chains from one sample, sequenced in a study of cytomegalovirus exposure and HLA in healthy donors. In the PCR, 60 Vbeta and 13 Jbeta primers were used. Only in-frame clones appear in the TCRdb table, and some are missing; sequencing was by immunoSEQ multiplex PCR. Of 150,000 or so clones detected, roughly four fifths appear once; the ten largest clones hold 4.1%. Specimen: PBMCs. All receptors derive from a middle-aged man in good health and CMV-seropositive.

Only one count was recorded for this clone. The chain couples TRBV27 to TRBJ2-5; possible D gene TRBD1, 5 bases. This CDR3 has 17 residues. Trimming shortened V by 3 bases and J by 11 bases, and 28 bases separated the two germline ends. CDR1 and CDR2 (germline): MNHEY, SMNVEV (reference sequence). CDR3 sequence (DNA): TGTGCCAGCAGTTTCACAAGGAAGGGCAGGGCCCCGGGTGAGCAGTACTTC. Amino acids: CASSFTRKGRAPGEQYF.

J is TRBJ2-7 and V is TRBV6-5; the match to TRBD1 covers 7 bases. There are 14 residues in the CDR3. The trim removed 10 bases at V and 6 bases at J, leaving 15 bases unmatched. CDR1 MNHEY and CDR2 SVGAGI come from the germline V gene. The CDR3 sequence is CAKPVSTGSGEQYF. The CDR3 bases are TGTGCCAAACCTGTCTCGACAGGGTCGGGCGAGCAGTACTTC.

The V and J genes are TRBV30 and TRBJ2-7; the D gene is possibly TRBD1 (6 bases). Germline V CDR1 and CDR2: GTSNPN, SVGIG (reference sequence). This CDR3 contains 13 residues. V gave up 8 bases and J gave up 4 bases, with 18 bases separating them. This chain's CDR3 is CALNRELSYEQYF. In nucleotides, the CDR3 is TGTGCCCTTAACAGGGAACTGTCTTACGAGCAGTACTTC.

The rearrangement uses TRBV28 and TRBJ1-1, with 8 bases aligning to TRBD1. Germline V CDR1 and CDR2: MDHEN, SYDVKM. V lost 8 bases, J lost 4 bases, and 15 bases stayed unmatched. The CDR3 runs to 16 residues. CDR3 sequence: CASPPQQPGGSTEAFF. The DNA of the CDR3 is TGTGCCAGCCCTCCTCAACAGCCAGGGGGCTCCACTGAAGCTTTCTTT.

The rearrangement links TRBV28 to TRBJ2-3, with TRBD2 matching 10 bases. Trimming at V came to 3 bases and at J to 4 bases, leaving 1 base not matched to a gene. Per the germline V gene, CDR1 is MDHEN and CDR2 is SYDVKM. The CDR3 runs 14 residues. The CDR3 loop is CASSFGLAADTQYF. CDR3 sequence (DNA): TGTGCCAGCAGTTTTGGACTAGCGGCAGATACGCAGTATTTT.

The chain carries TRBV29-1 and TRBJ1-2; D ambiguous. Germline V gene sequence: CDR1 SQVTM, CDR2 ANQGSEA. This CDR3 comprises 12 residues. V was trimmed by 1 base and J by 4 bases, leaving 7 bases between them. In DNA, the CDR3 is TGCAGCGTTGAAGTAGGGAGCTATGGCTACACCTTC. It yields the protein CSVEVGSYGYTF.

The chain employs TRBV9 and TRBJ2-1, with a weak D call TRBD2 (6 bases). Germline CDR1 reads SGDLS; CDR2 reads YYNGEE. The CDR3 is 17 amino acids. Trimming stripped 0 bases from V and 0 bases from J, with 13 bases between. The CDR3 loop reads CASSVAPAGSSYNEQFF. In DNA form, the CDR3 reads TGTGCCAGCAGCGTAGCCCCCGCGGGGAGCTCCTACAATGAGCAGTTCTTC. The full variable domain, with the rest looked up from reference TRBV9 and TRBJ2-1, is DSGVTQTPKHLITATGQRVTLRCSPRSGDLSVYWYQQSLDQGLQFLIQYYNGEERAKGNILERFSAQQFPDLHSELNLSSLELGDSALYFCASSVAPAGSSYNEQFFGPGTRLTVL.

The genes are TRBV19 and TRBJ1-6, with unresolved D. The V end lost 5 bases, the J end lost 2 bases, and 25 bases lay between the germline ends. CDR3 length: 20 residues. Germline assignment: CDR1 LNHDA and CDR2 SQIVND (reference sequence). CDR3 in amino acids: CASSLTRTGDGSPYNSPLHF. The CDR3 region has the DNA TGTGCCAGTAGTCTCACCAGGACCGGCGACGGGAGCCCCTATAATTCACCCCTCCACTTT. Supplemented by reference TRBV19 and TRBJ1-6, the full variable domain reads DGGITQSPKYLFRKEGQNVTLSCEQNLNHDAMYWYRQDPGQGLRLIYYSQIVNDFQKGDIAEGYSVSREKKESFPLTVTSAQKNPTAFYLCASSLTRTGDGSPYNSPLHFGNGTRLTVT.

The rearrangement links TRBV6-5 to TRBJ2-1; possibly TRBD1 for D (6 bases). Trimming pared 0 bases from V and 6 bases from J, leaving 12 bases between. This CDR3 has 15 residues. Germline CDR1 reads MNHEY; CDR2 reads SVGAGI. CDR3 nucleotide sequence: TGTGCCAGCAGTTACTCGGACAGAGGGGGCAATGAGCAGTTCTTC. Its translation: CASSYSDRGGNEQFF.

The gene calls are TRBV29-1 and TRBJ1-4; 8 bases are shared with TRBD1. V shed 6 bases and J 8 bases; nucleotides not matched to a gene: 5. Looked up from germline, CDR1 is SQVTM and CDR2 is ANQGSEA. The CDR3 runs 12 residues. CDR3 sequence: CSVGQGGEKLFF. The DNA for the CDR3 is TGCAGCGTAGGACAGGGTGGCGAAAAACTGTTTTTT.

The rearrangement uses TRBV7-8 and TRBJ2-7; no definite D call. The V end lost 4 bases, the J end lost 0 bases, and 10 bases lay between the germline ends. The CDR3 spans 14 residues. The germline gives CDR1 SGHVS, CDR2 FQNEAQ. In nucleotides, the CDR3 is TGTGCCAGCAGCTCACCAATGGCCTCCTACGAGCAGTACTTC. It is translated as CASSSPMASYEQYF. The complete variable domain, with remaining parts taken from reference TRBV7-8 and TRBJ2-7, reads GAGVSQSPRYKVAKRGQDVALRCDPISGHVSLFWYQQALGQGPEFLTYFQNEAQLDKSGLPSDRFFAERPEGSVSTLKIQRTQQEDSAVYLCASSSPMASYEQYFGPGTRLTVT.

This chain links TRBV6-5 with TRBJ1-2, with a tentative D call TRBD1 (6 bases). Trimming left V 5 bases short and J 5 bases short, with 18 bases between. Germline CDR1 and CDR2: MNHEY and SVGAGI. CDR3 length equals 15 residues. The CDR3 is CASSAAPGAGYGYTF. The CDR3 nucleotides read TGTGCCAGCAGTGCTGCCCCAGGGGCGGGTTATGGCTACACCTTC.

The V gene is TRBV9, the J gene TRBJ2-7, with D hard to call. V was clipped by 3 bases and J by 5 bases, with 12 bases between them. This CDR3 is built from 13 residues. Germline assignment: CDR1 SGDLS and CDR2 YYNGEE. CDR3 bases: TGTGCCAGCAGCGCCCCGAGTAGCCACGAGCAGTACTTC. Translation: CASSAPSSHEQYF.

The J gene is TRBJ1-1, the V gene TRBV27, with 12 bases lining up with TRBD1. The length of the CDR3 is 15 residues. With 6 bases clipped from V and 12 bases from J, the junction kept 14 bases outside the gene matches. CDR1 is MNHEY and CDR2 is SMNVEV in the germline V gene (reference sequence). CDR3 sequence: CASSAGTGGLWATFF. Here the CDR3 DNA reads TGTGCCAGCAGCGCCGGGACAGGGGGCCTTTGGGCGACTTTCTTT.

V gene TRBV13 combines with J gene TRBJ1-3; D gene uncertain. V was trimmed by 5 bases and J by 0 bases, leaving 8 bases between them. The CDR3 contains 14 residues. Per the germline V gene, CDR1 is PRHDT and CDR2 is FYEKMQ (reference sequence). In nucleotides, the CDR3 is TGTGCCAGCAGCCGGGAGTTCTCTGGAAACACCATATATTTT. It yields the protein CASSREFSGNTIYF.

This clone was counted a single time. The CDR3 is CASSFPGQGVIGYTF. The CDR3 nucleotides are TGTGCCAGCAGCTTCCCGGGACAGGGTGTGATTGGCTACACCTTC. The chain couples TRBV13 to TRBJ1-2; TRBD1 matches 9 bases. With V trimmed by 3 bases and J by 7 bases, 9 bases remained unmatched. This CDR3 is built from 15 residues. CDR1 is PRHDT and CDR2 is FYEKMQ in the germline V gene (reference sequence).

The V call is TRBV14, the J call TRBJ2-1; D unresolved. V was clipped by 1 base and J by 5 bases, with 12 bases between them. CDR1 SGHDN and CDR2 FVKESK come from the germline V gene. CDR3 size: 15 residues. The CDR3 loop reads CASSQGEGAHNEQFF. In nucleotides, the CDR3 is TGTGCCAGCAGCCAAGGTGAAGGAGCCCACAATGAGCAGTTCTTC.

V is TRBV2 and J is TRBJ1-5; tentatively, D is TRBD1 (6 bases). In germline, CDR1 is SNHLY, CDR2 FYNNEI. Trimming stripped 2 bases from V and 2 bases from J, with 10 bases between. The CDR3 spans 15 residues. In DNA form, the CDR3 reads TGTGCCAGCAGTGAAAACAGGGTGGGCAATCAGCCCCAGCATTTT. Residues: CASSENRVGNQPQHF.